The T cell receptor (beta chain) described here comes from a study of T cells in Graves' hyperthyroidism and ophthalmopathy. The CDR3 is 13 amino acids. Germline V gene sequence: CDR1 SEHNR, CDR2 FQNEAQ (reference sequence). The V and J ends lost 5 bases and 3 bases respectively, with 8 bases between them. Amplified TCR beta CDR3 regions derived from RNA transcripts. A set of HTBI primers served as the primers for a first-round RT-PCR of the TCR CDR3. A single record per CDR3 protein comes from TCRdb applying MiXCR to the multiplex PCR reads. The data contain under 400,000 distinct CDR3 sequences, approximately 16% of them singletons. Worth noting for this clonotype: Since a much larger clone is just one base distant, this may be a read error. Because the CDR3 is missing its conserved closing phenylalanine or tryptophan, this is likely a read error.

The receptor was derived from a woman aged 55 to 70 with Graves' ophthalmopathy. The sequencing sample was made of blood. The chain carries TRBV7-9 and TRBJ1-5; D may be TRBD1 (5 bases). For the CDR3, the DNA is TGTGCCAGCAGCCGGGACCCCAATCAGCCCCAGCATATT. Protein: CASSRDPNQPQHI.